This T cell receptor beta chain originates from a study of blood T cells in healthy people across ages. Through a sample-barcoded 5' primer and a J-beta primer mix, a second PCR was run for 7 to 11 cycles. Each cDNA was tagged by a template-switch adaptor containing 12 random nucleotides. TCRdb used MiXCR to reprocess the 5' RACE reads, holding one entry per CDR3 protein. The repertoire holds 600,000 to 800,000 distinct CDR3 sequences, with roughly 21% as singletons. Study findings and constraints: In older individuals, TCR beta diversity per million T cells was lower, falling roughly linearly with age.

Each sample yielded at least 6 million isolated PBMCs. A minimum of 5.5 micrograms of total RNA was extracted per sample. The CDR3 sequence is 19 residues long. Per germline, CDR1 MNHNY and CDR2 SVGAGI (reference sequence). Trimming removed 0 bases from V and 0 bases from J; junction bases left unmatched: 9. Notes on this clonotype: Antigen: not known.

The chain links TRBV6-6 to TRBJ2-5; TRBD2 matches 11 bases. Source material: blood. The origin of this receptor is a man between 65 and 85 years old in good health. The CDR3 sequence: CASSYSVSSGRQDQETQYF. The CDR3 coding sequence is TGTGCCAGCAGTTACTCGGTCTCTAGCGGGAGGCAGGACCAAGAGACCCAGTACTTC.